These 16 T cell receptor beta chains came from one sample sequenced in a study of cytomegalovirus exposure and HLA in healthy donors. With 60 Vbeta and 13 Jbeta primers, the PCR was carried out. Here immunoSEQ multiplex PCR was the method, and the copy in TCRdb shows in-frame clones only, minus some. The table has around 130,000 clones, approximately 82% seen once. Sequencing was done on a sample of PBMCs. The receptors shown here come from a boy younger than 10 in good health and CMV-seronegative.

The rearrangement joins TRBV19 to TRBJ1-1; D is uncertain. Germline CDR1 reads LNHDA; CDR2 reads SQIVND (reference sequence). The CDR3 has 15 amino acids. V was pared by 4 bases and J by 3 bases, with 15 bases between. The CDR3 here is CASSTLAGDDTEAFF. CDR3 sequence (DNA): TGTGCCAGTAGTACGCTTGCCGGGGATGACACTGAAGCTTTCTTT. Looking up the rest from reference TRBV19 and TRBJ1-1 gives the full variable domain: DGGITQSPKYLFRKEGQNVTLSCEQNLNHDAMYWYRQDPGQGLRLIYYSQIVNDFQKGDIAEGYSVSREKKESFPLTVTSAQKNPTAFYLCASSTLAGDDTEAFFGQGTRLTVV.

This sequence joins TRBV5-4 and TRBJ1-5, with D perhaps TRBD1 (5 bases). From germline, CDR1 is SGHNT and CDR2 YYREEE (reference sequence). The CDR3 runs to 15 residues. V lost 8 bases to trimming and J lost 7 bases, with 22 bases between them. The CDR3 loop reads CASTSAGGGGQPQHF. The CDR3 bases are TGTGCCAGTACCTCCGCCGGGGGTGGGGGACAGCCCCAGCATTTT.

This clone was picked up a small number of times. The chain links TRBV6-1 to TRBJ2-7; 11 bases agree with TRBD2. With V trimmed by 0 bases and J by 3 bases, 1 base remained unmatched. Per the germline V gene, CDR1 is MNHNS and CDR2 is SASEGT. The CDR3 spans 15 residues. The DNA of the CDR3 is TGTGCCAGCAGTGAAGCTAGCGGGGGGGGCTACGAGCAGTACTTC. Encoded protein: CASSEASGGGYEQYF.

The chain combines TRBV9 with TRBJ2-2; D might be TRBD2 (5 bases). Looked up from germline, CDR1 is SGDLS and CDR2 is YYNGEE. There are 15 residues in the CDR3. The germline V and J ends were trimmed by 4 bases and 2 bases, with 12 bases remaining between them. CDR3 sequence reads: CASSPRGPNTGELFF. The CDR3 bases are TGTGCCAGCAGCCCTCGCGGGCCTAACACCGGGGAGCTGTTTTTT. The entire variable domain, with the rest obtained from reference TRBV9 and TRBJ2-2, is as follows: DSGVTQTPKHLITATGQRVTLRCSPRSGDLSVYWYQQSLDQGLQFLIQYYNGEERAKGNILERFSAQQFPDLHSELNLSSLELGDSALYFCASSPRGPNTGELFFGEGSRLTVL.

The gene calls are TRBV7-6 and TRBJ2-1; TRBD2 matches 12 bases. The CDR3 has 14 amino acids. Germline loops: CDR1 SGHVS, CDR2 FNYEAQ. V trimming: 2 bases; J trimming: 8 bases; junction bases outside the gene matches: 1. CDR3 residues: CASSLLAGGDEQFF. In nucleotides, the CDR3 is TGTGCCAGCAGCTTACTAGCGGGAGGGGATGAGCAGTTCTTC.

This clone has ten or more counts. In the same sample, other DNA sequences code for this CDR3. The gene calls are TRBV27 and TRBJ1-3; no clear D. Looked up from germline, CDR1 is MNHEY and CDR2 is SMNVEV (reference sequence). V was pared by 6 bases and J by 0 bases, with 9 bases between. The CDR3 contains 14 residues. Here the CDR3 reads CASSPTSSGNTIYF. The CDR3 nucleotides are TGTGCCAGCAGCCCCACAAGCTCTGGAAACACCATATATTTT.

CDR3 amino acids: CASSLRTFYGYTF. Written as DNA, the CDR3 is TGTGCCAGCAGCCTAAGGACATTCTATGGCTACACCTTC. The chain combines TRBV5-4 with TRBJ1-2; D is possibly TRBD1 (5 bases). The ends were cut back, 4 bases at V and 4 bases at J, with 11 bases in the middle. The V gene's germline CDR1 is SGHNT and CDR2 YYREEE (reference sequence). CDR3 length: 13 residues.

The chain links TRBV6-5 to TRBJ1-3; D may be TRBD1 (5 bases). Germline CDR1 is MNHEY and CDR2 is SVGAGI. The CDR3 spans 14 residues. Between the trimmed V and J ends, which lost 2 bases and 0 bases, there was a span of 5 bases. The CDR3 coding sequence is TGTGCCAGCAGTTACGGACACTCTGGAAACACCATATATTTT. Amino acid sequence: CASSYGHSGNTIYF.

On this clone itself: One end of the junction is discordant with germline, which a read error may explain. The rearrangement links TRBV7-7 to TRBJ2-3, with 9 bases identical to TRBD1. Looked up from germline, CDR1 is SSHAT and CDR2 is FNYEAQ (reference sequence). CDR3 length equals 16 residues. The CDR3 region is CASSLGDRVGTDTQYF. CDR3 DNA sequence: TGTGCTAGCAGCTTAGGGGACAGGGTCGGCACAGATACGCAGTATTTT.

There are a few counts of this clone. The DNA of the CDR3 is TGTGCCACCTCAGCCGGACAAAAGGATACGCAGTATTTT. It codes for CATSAGQKDTQYF. The genes are TRBV9 and TRBJ2-3, with D perhaps matching TRBD1 (5 bases). Trimming cost V 9 bases and J 6 bases, with 17 bases left between them. CDR3 size: 13 residues. Germline-derived CDR1 and CDR2 are SGDLS and YYNGEE.

The CDR3 here is CASRVNLLAFF. The CDR3 DNA is TGTGCCAGCAGAGTTAACTTGTTGGCTTTCTTT. This sequence joins TRBV6-1 and TRBJ1-1; the D is unclear. CDR3 size: 11 residues. CDR1 and CDR2 from the germline V gene are MNHNS and SASEGT. V was clipped by 6 bases and J by 11 bases, with 13 bases between them.

This chain uses TRBV9 with TRBJ1-2; TRBD1 matches at 8 bases. Unmatched junction bases numbered 9, after V lost 4 bases and J lost 4 bases. The CDR3 is made up of 15 amino acids. The V gene's germline CDR1 is SGDLS and CDR2 YYNGEE. The CDR3 sequence: CASSPTGGISYGYTF. DNA for the CDR3: TGTGCCAGCAGCCCTACAGGGGGTATCTCCTATGGCTACACCTTC.

CDR3 in amino acids: CASSTGANTEAFF. CDR3 DNA sequence: TGTGCCAGCAGTACAGGGGCGAACACTGAAGCTTTCTTT. The genes are TRBV6-4 and TRBJ1-1, with 7 bases aligning to TRBD1. Germline assignment: CDR1 MRHNA and CDR2 SNTAGT. V trimming: 5 bases; J trimming: 1 base; junction bases outside the gene matches: 1. This CDR3 is built from 13 residues.

The chain combines TRBV19 with TRBJ1-4, with D tentatively TRBD1 (5 bases). Trimming left V 6 bases short and J 0 bases short, with 11 bases between. This CDR3 contains 15 residues. Germline CDR1 LNHDA, CDR2 SQIVND (reference sequence). CDR3 region: CASSRQSATNEKLFF. CDR3 sequence (DNA): TGTGCCAGTAGCCGACAGTCTGCAACTAATGAAAAACTGTTTTTT.

The rearrangement links TRBV5-1 to TRBJ2-2, with D tentatively TRBD1 (5 bases). The germline V gene encodes CDR1 SGHRS and CDR2 YFSETQ. Trimming removed 4 bases from V and 4 bases from J, with 11 bases in between. CDR3 length: 14 amino acids. The CDR3 loop reads CASSPKQGTGELFF. As DNA, the CDR3 is TGCGCCAGCAGCCCCAAGCAGGGCACCGGGGAGCTGTTTTTT.

The gene calls are TRBV9 and TRBJ2-1; D is possibly TRBD1 (7 bases). Per germline, CDR1 SGDLS and CDR2 YYNGEE. V was cut by 4 bases and J by 5 bases, with 19 bases left in between. The CDR3 covers 16 residues. CDR3 nucleotides: TGTGCCAGCAGCCCCAGGGGGAGGTATCCCGACAATGAGCAGTTCTTC. Protein sequence: CASSPRGRYPDNEQFF.